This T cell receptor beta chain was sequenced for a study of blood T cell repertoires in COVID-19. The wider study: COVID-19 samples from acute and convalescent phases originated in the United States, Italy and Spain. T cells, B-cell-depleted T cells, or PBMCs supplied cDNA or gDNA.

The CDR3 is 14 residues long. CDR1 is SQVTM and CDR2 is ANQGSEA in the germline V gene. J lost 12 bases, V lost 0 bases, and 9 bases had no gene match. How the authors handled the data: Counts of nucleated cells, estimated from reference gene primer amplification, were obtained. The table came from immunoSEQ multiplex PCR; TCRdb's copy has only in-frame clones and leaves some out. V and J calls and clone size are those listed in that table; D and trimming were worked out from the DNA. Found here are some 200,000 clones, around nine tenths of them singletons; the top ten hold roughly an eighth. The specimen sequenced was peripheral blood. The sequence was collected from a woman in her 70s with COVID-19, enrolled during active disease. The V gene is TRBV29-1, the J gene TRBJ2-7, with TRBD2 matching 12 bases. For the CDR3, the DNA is TGCAGCGTTGAAGAAAGACAGACTAGCGGGGGACTGTACTTC. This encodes CSVEERQTSGGLYF.